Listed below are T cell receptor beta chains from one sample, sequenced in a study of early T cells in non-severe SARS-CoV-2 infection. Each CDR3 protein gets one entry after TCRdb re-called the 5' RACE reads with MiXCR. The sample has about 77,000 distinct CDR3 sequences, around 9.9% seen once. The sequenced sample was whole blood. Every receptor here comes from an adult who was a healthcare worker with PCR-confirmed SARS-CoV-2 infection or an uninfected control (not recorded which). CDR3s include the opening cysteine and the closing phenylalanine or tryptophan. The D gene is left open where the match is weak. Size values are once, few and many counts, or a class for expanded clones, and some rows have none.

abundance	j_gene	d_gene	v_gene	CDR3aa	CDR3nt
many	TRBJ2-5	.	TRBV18	CASSSLSGETQYF	TGTGCCAGCTCAAGCCTTTCGGGAGAGACCCAGTACTTC
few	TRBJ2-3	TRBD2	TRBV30	CAWRLAGDADTQYF	TGTGCCTGGAGGCTAGCGGGAGACGCAGATACGCAGTATTTT
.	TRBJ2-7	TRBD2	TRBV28	CASSLSASGKYEQYF	TGTGCCAGCAGTTTATCGGCTAGCGGCAAATACGAGCAGTACTTC
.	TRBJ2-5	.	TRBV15	CATSRESTLQETQYF	TGTGCCACCAGCAGAGAATCGACACTCCAAGAGACCCAGTACTTC
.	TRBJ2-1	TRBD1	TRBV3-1	CASSPQPGTGIGTEQFF	TGTGCCAGCAGCCCCCAGCCGGGGACAGGGATCGGGACTGAGCAGTTCTTC
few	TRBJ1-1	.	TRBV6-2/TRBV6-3	CASTNSGVNTEAFF	TGTGCCAGCACGAACAGCGGGGTGAACACTGAAGCTTTCTTT
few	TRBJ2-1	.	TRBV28	CASSLPHDEQFF	TGTGCCAGCAGTTTACCCCATGATGAGCAGTTCTTC
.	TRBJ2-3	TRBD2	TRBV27	CASSFGISGYRTDTQYF	TGTGCCAGCAGTTTTGGAATTAGCGGGTACCGCACAGATACGCAGTATTTT
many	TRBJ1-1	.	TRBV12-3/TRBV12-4	CASSSPNSKAFF	TGTGCCAGCAGTTCACCTAACAGTAAAGCTTTCTTT
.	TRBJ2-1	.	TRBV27	CASSLIQEKQFF	TGTGCCAGCAGTTTAATTCAGGAAAAGCAGTTCTTC
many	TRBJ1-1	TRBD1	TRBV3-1	CASSFGQASEAFF	TGTGCCAGCAGCTTTGGACAGGCATCTGAAGCTTTCTTT
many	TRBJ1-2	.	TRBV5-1	CASSFPGIDYGYTF	TGCGCCAGCAGCTTCCCAGGGATCGATTATGGCTACACCTTC
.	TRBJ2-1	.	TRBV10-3	CAISESGAEGQFF	TGTGCCATCAGTGAGTCGGGCGCGGAGGGGCAGTTCTTC
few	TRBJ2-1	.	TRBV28	CATDEQGRSSYNEQFF	TGTGCCACCGATGAACAGGGACGGAGCTCCTACAATGAGCAGTTCTTC
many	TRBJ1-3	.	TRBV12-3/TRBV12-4	CASSPGQLLSGNTIYF	TGTGCCAGCAGTCCCGGACAGCTTCTCTCTGGAAACACCATATATTTT
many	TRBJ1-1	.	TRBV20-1	CSAMPRGRLNTEVFF	TGCAGTGCTATGCCCAGGGGCCGGCTGAACACTGAAGTTTTCTTT
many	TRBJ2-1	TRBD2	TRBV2	CASSSPGGALIYNEQFF	TGTGCCAGCAGTTCCCCGGGAGGGGCATTGATTTACAATGAGCAGTTCTTC
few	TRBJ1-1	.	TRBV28	CASSLLGANTEAFF	TGTGCCAGCAGTTTACTGGGCGCAAACACTGAAGCTTTCTTT
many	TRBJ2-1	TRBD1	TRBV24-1	CATSDFRDRGRNEQFF	TGTGCCACCAGTGATTTCCGGGACAGGGGTCGAAATGAGCAGTTCTTC
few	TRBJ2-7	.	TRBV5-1	CASSLTAYPETYEQYF	TGCGCCAGCAGCTTAACGGCTTACCCAGAAACCTACGAGCAGTACTTC
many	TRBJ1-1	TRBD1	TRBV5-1	CASSLHGQVNTEAFF	TGCGCCAGCAGCTTGCATGGACAGGTGAACACTGAAGCTTTCTTT
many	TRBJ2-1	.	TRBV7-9	CASSSSQGRNNEQFF	TGTGCCAGCAGCAGTTCGCAGGGGAGGAACAATGAGCAGTTCTTC
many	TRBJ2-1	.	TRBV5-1	CASSLSAPLSSYNEQFF	TGCGCCAGCAGCTTATCAGCGCCCCTAAGCTCCTACAATGAGCAGTTCTTC
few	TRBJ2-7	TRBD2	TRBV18	CASSPPGTSVLYEQYF	TGTGCCAGCTCACCCCCCGGGACTAGCGTTCTCTACGAGCAGTACTTC
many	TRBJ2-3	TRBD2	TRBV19	CASSIPTSLAGGKWWVTDTQYF	TGTGCCAGTAGTATACCGACGAGTCTAGCGGGAGGAAAGTGGTGGGTCACAGATACGCAGTATTTT
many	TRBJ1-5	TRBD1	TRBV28	CASSPLGRGLIQPQHF	TGTGCCAGCAGTCCGCTCGGCAGGGGGTTGATTCAGCCCCAGCATTTT
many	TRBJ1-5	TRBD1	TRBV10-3	CAISQQGVSNQPQHF	TGTGCCATCAGTCAGCAGGGGGTTAGCAATCAGCCCCAGCATTTT
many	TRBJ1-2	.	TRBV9	CASSGTWTAYGYTF	TGTGCCAGCAGCGGTACCTGGACAGCCTATGGCTACACCTTC
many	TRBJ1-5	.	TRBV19	CASSHTQGTGTQPQHF	TGTGCCAGTAGCCACACCCAGGGAACAGGGACTCAGCCCCAGCATTTT
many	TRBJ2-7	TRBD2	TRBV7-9	CASSSSGRVYEQYF	TGTGCCAGCAGCTCCAGCGGGAGAGTCTACGAGCAGTACTTC
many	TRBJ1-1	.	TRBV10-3	CAISEKNPAMNTEAFF	TGTGCCATCAGTGAAAAGAACCCAGCCATGAACACTGAAGCTTTCTTT
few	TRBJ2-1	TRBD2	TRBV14	CASSPLGYGTSFNEQFF	TGTGCCAGCAGCCCATTGGGGTACGGGACTAGCTTCAATGAGCAGTTCTTC
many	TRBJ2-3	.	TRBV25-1	CASSEFGGSPTDTQYF	TGTGCCAGCAGTGAATTTGGAGGGAGCCCCACAGATACGCAGTATTTT
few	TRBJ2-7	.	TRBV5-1	CASSLDLRGAPTYEQYF	TGCGCCAGCAGCTTGGACCTTCGGGGGGCCCCAACCTACGAGCAGTACTTC
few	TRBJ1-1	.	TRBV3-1	CASSQLQGRTEAFF	TGTGCCAGCAGCCAATTACAGGGCCGGACTGAAGCTTTCTTT
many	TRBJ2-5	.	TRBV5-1	CASRLGRNQETQYF	TGCGCCAGCAGATTGGGGAGAAACCAAGAGACCCAGTACTTC
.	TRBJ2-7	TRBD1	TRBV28	CASSIDRAGREQYF	TGTGCCAGCAGTATAGACAGGGCAGGACGGGAGCAGTACTTC
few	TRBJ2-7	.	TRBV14	CASSRPTYEQYF	TGTGCCAGCAGCAGACCAACCTACGAGCAGTACTTC
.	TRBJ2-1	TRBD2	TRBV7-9	CASSSPPGGEQFF	TGTGCCAGCAGCTCACCCCCGGGGGGTGAGCAGTTCTTC
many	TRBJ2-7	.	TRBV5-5	CASSFDPAYEQYF	TGTGCCAGCAGCTTTGACCCAGCCTACGAGCAGTACTTC
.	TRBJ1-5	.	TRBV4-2	CASSQELGRSNQPQHF	TGTGCCAGCAGCCAAGAGTTAGGGAGGAGCAATCAGCCCCAGCATTTT
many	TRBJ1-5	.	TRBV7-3	CASSLTGGNGQPQHF	TGTGCCAGCAGCTTAACCGGAGGGAACGGACAGCCCCAGCATTTT
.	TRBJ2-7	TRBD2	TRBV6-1	CASSELAGGIHEQYF	TGTGCCAGCAGTGAATTAGCGGGAGGAATCCACGAGCAGTACTTC
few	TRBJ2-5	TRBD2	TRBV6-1	CASSLGTSGSLQTQYF	TGTGCCAGCAGTCTAGGGACTAGCGGGAGTTTACAGACCCAGTACTTC
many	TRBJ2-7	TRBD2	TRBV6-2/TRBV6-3	CASSYSTSGAYEQYF	TGTGCCAGCAGTTACTCGACTAGCGGGGCCTACGAGCAGTACTTC
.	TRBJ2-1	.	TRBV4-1	CASSQPRLVRSYNEQFF	TGCGCCAGCAGCCAACCTAGACTAGTGAGGTCCTACAATGAGCAGTTCTTC
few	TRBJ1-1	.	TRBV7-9	CASSFLMTSNTEAFF	TGTGCCAGCAGCTTCCTGATGACCTCGAACACTGAAGCTTTCTTT
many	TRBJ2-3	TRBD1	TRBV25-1	CATQGAGDTQYF	TGTGCCACACAGGGGGCAGGAGATACGCAGTATTTT
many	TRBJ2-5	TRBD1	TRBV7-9	CASSTGTGVRTQYF	TGTGCCAGCAGCACCGGGACAGGGGTCCGGACCCAGTACTTC
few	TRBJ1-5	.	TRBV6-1	CASSHKDKGGQPQHF	TGTGCCAGCAGCCATAAGGACAAGGGCGGCCAGCCCCAGCATTTT